The 14 T cell receptor beta chains below all came from one sample that was sequenced in a study of CD8+ T cells in alopecia areata. Scientists pooled cutaneous lymph node cells and sorted them on CD4, CD8alpha, NKG2D, NKG2ACE and other markers. RNA extraction was followed by reverse transcription into cDNA, which acted as the sequencing template. This table comes from immunoSEQ multiplex PCR, and its TCRdb copy is limited to in-frame clones, with some not included. The specimen has 200,000 to 300,000 clones, none found just once. The sequenced sample consisted of CD4+ T cells sorted from a lymph node. The source of these receptors is a C3H/HeJ mouse with alopecia areata. The strain's MHC type: H2-k.

A remark on this clone: Germline and genes: mouse. The read ends 4 residues before the CDR3 terminus; that terminus is restored from the germline J gene. The chain uses TRBV13-2 and TRBJ2-5; 10 bases map to TRBD2. The CDR3 consists of 15 residues. The germline CDR1 and CDR2 sequences are NNHNN and SYGAGS (reference sequence). CDR3 DNA, as far as it was read: TGTGCCAGCGGTGATTTCTGGGGGGGCGGGGAC. Translating it yields CASGDFWGGGD. The whole CDR3 region reads CASGDFWGGGDTQYF.

This clone was seen a few times. Mouse gene names and germline throughout. The missing CDR3 end, 3 residues past where the read stops, is filled in from the germline J gene. The chain links TRBV1 to TRBJ1-6; D unresolved. TRBJ1-6 is reported as an ORF; its role is uncertain. Trimming removed 0 bases from V and 0 bases from J, with 6 bases in between. CDR1 is NSQYPW, CDR2 LRSPGD, per germline (reference sequence). The CDR3 is 16 residues long. The covered CDR3 bases are TGCACCTGCAGTGCAGAGACAAATTCCTATAATTCGCCC. Residues: CTCSAETNSYNSP. The entire CDR3 sequence reads CTCSAETNSYNSPLYF.

For this clone: Mouse gene names and germline throughout. The read falls 4 residues short of the CDR3 end, and the missing part is taken from the germline J gene. The chain uses TRBV13-1 and TRBJ2-3; the match to TRBD2 covers 10 bases. The germline gives CDR1 NSHNY, CDR2 SYGAGN. CDR3 length: 15 residues. CDR3 DNA (partial): TGTGCCAGCAGTGACTGGGGGGGCGGTGGAGAA. As protein: CASSDWGGGGE. The whole CDR3 is CASSDWGGGGETLYF.

This clone occurred a few times. Gene names and germline match the mouse. The CDR3 extends 4 residues past the end of the read, so its final part is completed from the germline J gene. V usage is TRBV13-1 and J usage is TRBJ2-1; D remains unclear. V gave up 1 base and J gave up 0 bases, with 8 bases separating them. Germline assignment: CDR1 NSHNY and CDR2 SYGAGN. There are 15 residues in the CDR3. CDR3 in amino acids: CASSDSGLNYAEQFF. The DNA read from the CDR3 is TGTGCCAGCAGTGATTCTGGTCTTAACTATGCT.

Points on this clone: Any gene name here is a mouse gene name. The read comes to an end 4 residues before the CDR3 does, leaving the germline J gene to fill in the end. The chain recombines TRBV13-1 with TRBJ2-3, with 8 bases fitting TRBD2. The CDR3 is 16 residues long. V lost 3 bases and J lost 2; bases outside the gene matches: 8. Germline lookup yields CDR1 NSHNY and CDR2 SYGAGN. The part of the CDR3 DNA that was read is TGTGCCAGCAGTGGAGGACTGGGAGAGGATGCAGAA. Translating it yields CASSGGLGEDAE. The full CDR3 protein reads CASSGGLGEDAETLYF.

About this clone: Germline and genes here are mouse. The sequence runs out 4 residues before the end of the CDR3; the remainder is reconstructed from the germline J gene. The same CDR3 can be traced to other DNA sequences in this sample. The chain couples TRBV13-3 to TRBJ1-2; tentative D call: TRBD1 (6 bases). This CDR3 is 14 amino acids long. Germline-derived CDR1 and CDR2 are NNHDY and SYVADS. Trimming left V 5 bases short and J 0 bases short, with 11 bases between. CDR3 region: CASRKQGANSDYTF. CDR3 DNA (partial): TGTGCCAGCAGAAAACAGGGTGCAAACTCC.

Only a few counts were recorded for this clone. The gene names here belong to mouse. The sample has other DNA sequences that encode this CDR3 too. Partial CDR3 DNA: TGTGCCAGCAGCCCAAGACAGTCCTATAATTCGCCC. Amino acid sequence: CASSPRQSYNSP. The entire CDR3 protein is CASSPRQSYNSPLYF. The genes are TRBV5 and TRBJ1-6; possibly TRBD1 for D (5 bases). The read falls 3 residues short of the CDR3 end, and the missing part is taken from the germline J gene. TRBJ1-6 is noted as an ORF with a role that remains uncertain. The ends were cut back, 4 bases at V and 1 base at J, with 8 bases in the middle. Per germline, CDR1 LGHNA and CDR2 YNLKQL (reference sequence). The CDR3 sequence is 15 residues long.

This clone showed up just a few times. The genes and germline here are from mouse. Other nucleotide sequences in the sample specify the same CDR3. The CDR3 is CASSTGGNTGQLYF. The CDR3 bases that were read are TGTGCCAGCAGTACAGGGGGCAACACCGGG. The rearrangement joins TRBV19 to TRBJ2-2, with 8 bases that match TRBD1. Coverage ceases 4 residues before the CDR3 finishes, and the germline J gene fills in the end. In germline, CDR1 is FNHDT, CDR2 SITEND (reference sequence). The CDR3 extends over 14 amino acids. V shed 3 bases, J shed 2 bases, and the junction held 0 bases outside the gene matches.

Points on this clone: Gene names are mouse gene names. The sequence runs out 4 residues before the end of the CDR3; the remainder is reconstructed from the germline J gene. The rearrangement uses TRBV19 and TRBJ2-3, with 8 positions matching TRBD1. CDR1 is FNHDT and CDR2 is SITEND in the germline V gene (reference sequence). Unmatched junction bases numbered 9, after V lost 3 bases and J lost 0 bases. The CDR3 is made up of 17 amino acids. The CDR3 here is CASSTLPGQASAETLYF. The part of the CDR3 DNA that was read is TGTGCCAGCAGTACCCTCCCGGGACAGGCTAGTGCAGAA. The whole variable domain, filled in from reference TRBV19 and TRBJ2-3, reads GGIITQTPKFLIGQEGQKLTLKCQQNFNHDTMYWYRQDSGKGLRLIYYSITENDLQKGDLSEGYDASREKKSSFSLTVTSAQKNEMAVFLCASSTLPGQASAETLYFGSGTRLTVL.

This clone was seen a few times. Germline and genes here are mouse. Other nucleotide sequences in the sample specify the same CDR3. CDR3 bases read: TGTGCCAGCAGTATAAACAGGAATAATTCGCCC. It encodes CASSINRNNSP. The whole CDR3 region reads CASSINRNNSPLYF. The rearrangement uses TRBV19 and TRBJ1-6, with a weak D call TRBD1 (5 bases). Sequencing ends 3 residues short of the CDR3 end; the germline J gene provides the rest. TRBJ1-6 is an open reading frame, and its role is uncertain. In germline, CDR1 is FNHDT, CDR2 SITEND (reference sequence). This CDR3 is built from 14 residues. V lost 1 base to trimming and J lost 5 bases, with 7 bases between them.

In regard to this clone: Gene names and germline match the mouse. The sequenced fragment ends 4 residues before the CDR3 boundary, so the rest is inferred from the germline J gene. The rearrangement joins TRBV31 to TRBJ1-2, with D unclear. This CDR3 contains 15 residues. Germline lookup yields CDR1 GKSSPN and CDR2 SITVG. Trimming left V 0 bases short and J 0 bases short, with 11 bases between. The CDR3 loop reads CAWSLVWGANSDYTF. The DNA read from the CDR3 is TGTGCCTGGAGTCTAGTCTGGGGTGCAAACTCC. Complete variable domain (other parts from reference TRBV31 and TRBJ1-2): AQTIHQWPVAEIKAVGSPLSLGCTIKGKSSPNLYWYWQATGGTLQQLFYSITVGQVESVVQLNLSASRPKDDQFILSTEKLLLSHSGFYLCAWSLVWGANSDYTFGSGTRLLVI.

This clone was observed a few times. The gene names given are mouse names. The read gets to within 4 residues of the CDR3 end, and the germline J gene fills in the rest. This chain uses TRBV13-3 with TRBJ2-5, with 8 bases fitting TRBD2. Germline CDR1 and CDR2: NNHDY and SYVADS. The CDR3 loop spans 15 amino acids. The CDR3 protein is CASSEAGGRRDTQYF. The covered CDR3 bases are TGTGCCAGCAGTGAGGCTGGGGGGCGCCGGGAC.

About this clone: Gene names follow the mouse nomenclature. The read terminates 4 residues before the CDR3 end, so the remaining end is supplied by the germline J gene. The rearrangement joins TRBV13-1 to TRBJ1-2; TRBD1 agrees at 9 bases. This CDR3 comprises 14 residues. Germline V gives CDR1 NSHNY, CDR2 SYGAGN. The DNA read from the CDR3 is TGTGCCAGCAGTGATGGGGACAGGGTGGGC. This codes for CASSDGDRVG. The whole CDR3 sequence reads CASSDGDRVGDYTF.

Note on this clone: Mouse gene names and germline throughout. The read stops 4 residues short of the end of the CDR3; the missing end is completed from the germline J gene. This sample includes further DNA sequences coding for the same CDR3. The chain uses TRBV4 and TRBJ1-2; D may be TRBD1 (6 bases). Between the trimmed V and J ends, which lost 4 bases and 0 bases, there was a span of 9 bases. Germline V gene data show CDR1 as LGHDT and CDR2 as YNNKQL (reference sequence). This CDR3 comprises 14 residues. CDR3 sequence: CASSLQGANSDYTF. The sequenced CDR3 bases are TGTGCCAGCAGCTTACAGGGAGCAAACTCC.